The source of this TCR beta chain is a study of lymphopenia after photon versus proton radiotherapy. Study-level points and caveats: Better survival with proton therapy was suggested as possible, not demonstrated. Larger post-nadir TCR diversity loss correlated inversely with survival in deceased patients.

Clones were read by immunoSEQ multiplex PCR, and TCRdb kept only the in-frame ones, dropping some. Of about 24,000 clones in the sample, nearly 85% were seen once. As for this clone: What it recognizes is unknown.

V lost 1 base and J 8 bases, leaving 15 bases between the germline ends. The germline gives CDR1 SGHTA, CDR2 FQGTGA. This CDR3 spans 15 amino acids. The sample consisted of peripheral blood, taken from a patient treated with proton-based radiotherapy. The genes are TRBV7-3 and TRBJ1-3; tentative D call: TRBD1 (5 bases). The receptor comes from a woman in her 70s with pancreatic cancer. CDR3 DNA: TGTGCCAGCAGCTTAAAAGGGGCCCCGACAGACACCATATATTTT. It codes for CASSLKGAPTDTIYF.